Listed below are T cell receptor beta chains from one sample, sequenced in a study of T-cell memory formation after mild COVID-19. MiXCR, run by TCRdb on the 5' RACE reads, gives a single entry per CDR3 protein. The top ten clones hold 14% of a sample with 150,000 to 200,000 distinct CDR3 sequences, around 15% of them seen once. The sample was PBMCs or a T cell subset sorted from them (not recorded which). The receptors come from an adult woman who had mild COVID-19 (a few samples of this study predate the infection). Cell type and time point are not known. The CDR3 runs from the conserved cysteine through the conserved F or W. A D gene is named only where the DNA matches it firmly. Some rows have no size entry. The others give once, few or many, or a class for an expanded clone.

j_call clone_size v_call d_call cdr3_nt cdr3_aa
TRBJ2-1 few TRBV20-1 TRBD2 TGCAGTGCTACCCCTAGCGGGAGGGAGCAGTTCTTC CSATPSGREQFF
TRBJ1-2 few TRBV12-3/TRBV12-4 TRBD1 TGTGCCAGCAGTCCCAGGGGGGGAACTGGCTACACCTTC CASSPRGGTGYTF
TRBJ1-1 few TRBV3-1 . TGTGCCAGCAGCCAGTCGGGGCGAGGCACTGAAGCTTTCTTT CASSQSGRGTEAFF
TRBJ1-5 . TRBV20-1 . TGCAGTGCCCCAGAGAGGGGACTCAATCAGCCCCAGCATTTT CSAPERGLNQPQHF
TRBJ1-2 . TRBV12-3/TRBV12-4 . TGTGCCAGCAGTCCTAACAGGGAGCCGGGCTATGGCTACACCTTC CASSPNREPGYGYTF
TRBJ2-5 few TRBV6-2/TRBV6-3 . TGTGCCAGCAGTTACTCGAGCAGTGGGGAGACCCAGTACTTC CASSYSSSGETQYF
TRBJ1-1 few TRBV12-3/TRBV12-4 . TGTGCCAGCAGATCGTATAGGTTGGGACACCGGGAAGACACTGAAGCTTTCTTT CASRSYRLGHREDTEAFF
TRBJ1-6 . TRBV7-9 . TGTGCCAGCAGCTTAGCGGGCAGGGCTCATTCACCCCTCCACTTT CASSLAGRAHSPLHF
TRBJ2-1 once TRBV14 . TGTGCCAGCAGCCAAGACAGGGGGGCTTACAATGAGCAGTTCTTC CASSQDRGAYNEQFF
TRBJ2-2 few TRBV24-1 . TGTGCCACCAGTGATTTATCGCAAACCACCGGGGAGCTGTTTTTT CATSDLSQTTGELFF
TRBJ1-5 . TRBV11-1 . TGTGCCAGCAGCTTACAAGGGGTTAGCAATCAGCCCCAGCATTTT CASSLQGVSNQPQHF
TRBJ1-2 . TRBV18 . TGTGCCAGCTCATTCAATACGGAACCCAGTGGCGGCTACACCTTC CASSFNTEPSGGYTF
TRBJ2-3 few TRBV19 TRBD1 TGTGCCAGTAGTTTCACCGGGACAGCAGATACGCAGTATTTT CASSFTGTADTQYF
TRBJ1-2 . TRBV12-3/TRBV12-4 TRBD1 TGTGCCAGCAGAAGGACAGGGACTAACTATGGCTACACCTTC CASRRTGTNYGYTF
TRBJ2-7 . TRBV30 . TGTGCCTGGAGTGTATTCGGGACGGTAGAGCGGAGATACGAGCAGTACTTC CAWSVFGTVERRYEQYF
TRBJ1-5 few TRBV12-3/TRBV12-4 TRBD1 TGTGCCAGCGTGGGACAGGCAGGGCAGCCCCAGCATTTT CASVGQAGQPQHF
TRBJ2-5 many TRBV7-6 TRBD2 TGTGCCAGCAGCCAACTAGCGGGAGAGGAGACCCAGTACTTC CASSQLAGEETQYF
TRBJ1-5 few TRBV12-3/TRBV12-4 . TGTGCCAGCAGTTTTGAGACAGATTATCAGCCCCAGCATTTT CASSFETDYQPQHF
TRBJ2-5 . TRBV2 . TGTGCCAGCAGTGACTCGGAGAGTCCGGGGACCCAGTACTTC CASSDSESPGTQYF
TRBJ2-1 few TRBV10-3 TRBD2 TGTGCCATCAGTGAGGCCGGACTAGCAAATGAGCAGTTCTTC CAISEAGLANEQFF
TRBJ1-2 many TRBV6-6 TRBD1 TGTGCCAGCAGCCCGACCGGACAGGCCTATGGCTACACCTTC CASSPTGQAYGYTF
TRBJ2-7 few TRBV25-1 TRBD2 TGTGCCAGCAGTGTTACTAGCGGGGGGGCCCCACTAACCTACGAGCAGTACTTC CASSVTSGGAPLTYEQYF
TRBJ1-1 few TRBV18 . TGTGCCAGCTCACCATCGCAGTTTGAAGCTTTCTTT CASSPSQFEAFF
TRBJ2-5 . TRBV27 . TGTGCCAGCAGTCCCCGGCAGATCCTACAAGAGACCCAGTACTTC CASSPRQILQETQYF
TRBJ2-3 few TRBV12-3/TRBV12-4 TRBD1 TGTGCCAGCAGTTTGGACAGGGTGGTGACAGATACGCAGTATTTT CASSLDRVVTDTQYF
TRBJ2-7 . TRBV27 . TGTGCCAGCAGTTTGGGACGGAACTCCTACGAGCAGTACTTC CASSLGRNSYEQYF
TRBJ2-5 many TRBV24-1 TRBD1 TGTGCCACCAGTGGCGGAAGGTCAGGGACAGGGCAAGAGACCCAGTACTTC CATSGGRSGTGQETQYF